A single sample is the source of the 10 T cell receptor beta chains below, sequenced in a study of T-cell memory formation after mild COVID-19. Via MiXCR, TCRdb re-called the 5' RACE reads, giving one row per CDR3 protein. The data show roughly 620,000 distinct CDR3 sequences, approximately 18% seen once. The specimen sequenced was PBMCs or a T cell subset sorted from them (not recorded which). The source of these receptors is an adult woman who had mild COVID-19 (a few samples of this study predate the infection). Cell type and time point are not known.

This clonotype came up a few times. The chain recombines TRBV20-1 with TRBJ2-1; D unclear. The CDR3 spans 14 residues. V was clipped by 1 base and J by 5 bases, with 12 bases between them. In germline, CDR1 is DFQATT, CDR2 SNEGSKA (reference sequence). The CDR3 spells CSARGQVVHNEQFF. Here the CDR3 DNA reads TGCAGTGCTAGAGGTCAGGTGGTTCACAATGAGCAGTTCTTC.

The V gene is TRBV7-3, the J gene TRBJ2-7; 9 nucleotides agree with TRBD2. The CDR3 is made up of 15 amino acids. The V and J ends lost 5 bases and 4 bases, in that order; junction bases with no gene match: 9. Germline V lookup: CDR1 SGHTA, CDR2 FQGTGA. CDR3 nucleotides: TGTGCCAGCAGCCCAGAAGTGACTAGCGGTTACGAGCAGTACTTC. This sequence encodes CASSPEVTSGYEQYF.

V is TRBV20-1 and J is TRBJ2-4; tentative D call: TRBD1 (6 bases). The length of the CDR3 is 13 residues. V shed 4 bases and J shed 7 bases, with 14 bases lying between them. Looked up from germline, CDR1 is DFQATT and CDR2 is SNEGSKA (reference sequence). CDR3 in amino acids: CSAIQGNFNIQYF. CDR3 coding DNA: TGCAGTGCTATACAGGGAAATTTCAACATTCAGTACTTC.

The V and J genes are TRBV7-9 and TRBJ1-1, with a weak D call TRBD1 (5 bases). Germline V gene data show CDR1 as SEHNR and CDR2 as FQNEAQ (reference sequence). There are 12 residues in the CDR3. The V end lost 2 bases, the J end lost 11 bases, and 12 bases lay between the germline ends. CDR3 sequence (DNA): TGTGCCAGCAGCTTACCCCTCGGGGGGGCTTTCTTT. Its protein product is CASSLPLGGAFF. The full variable domain, completed using reference TRBV7-9 and TRBJ1-1, is DTGVSQNPRHKITKRGQNVTFRCDPISEHNRLYWYRQTLGQGPEFLTYFQNEAQLEKSRLLSDRFSAERPKGSFSTLEIQRTEQGDSAMYLCASSLPLGGAFFGQGTRLTVV.

This clonotype was recorded a few times. V and J are TRBV6-6 and TRBJ1-5; 7 bases are shared with TRBD1. The CDR3 runs to 16 residues. Per the germline V gene, CDR1 is MNHNY and CDR2 is SVGAGI (reference sequence). The V segment lost 6 bases and the J segment 6 bases; nucleotides outside the gene matches: 14. The chain's CDR3 is CASSRQGVGVSQPQHF. The CDR3 DNA is TGTGCCAGCAGCCGACAGGGCGTGGGGGTCAGTCAGCCCCAGCATTTT.

The V call is TRBV18, the J call TRBJ1-4; D is uncertain. Germline V gene lookup returns CDR1 KGHSH and CDR2 LQKENI. The CDR3 totals 14 residues. Trimming cost V 3 bases and J 8 bases, with 13 bases left between them. The chain's CDR3 is CASSPPTTLEKLFF. The CDR3 DNA sequence: TGTGCCAGCTCACCGCCTACTACTCTGGAAAAACTGTTTTTT. Full variable domain (rest looked up from reference TRBV18 and TRBJ1-4): NAGVMQNPRHLVRRRGQEARLRCSPMKGHSHVYWYRQLPEEGLKFMVYLQKENIIDESGMPKERFSAEFPKEGPSILRIQQVVRGDSAAYFCASSPPTTLEKLFFGSGTQLSVL.

This clonotype was seen a few times. This sequence joins TRBV7-6 and TRBJ2-1; D possibly corresponds to TRBD2 (6 bases). This CDR3 is built from 16 residues. Trimming left V 4 bases short and J 0 bases short, with 13 bases between. Germline V gene sequence: CDR1 SGHVS, CDR2 FNYEAQ. The CDR3 sequence is CASSWGSGTSYNEQFF. The CDR3 DNA follows: TGTGCCAGCAGCTGGGGTAGCGGCACCTCCTACAATGAGCAGTTCTTC.

V usage is TRBV9 and J usage is TRBJ1-1; D unresolved. This CDR3 is 16 amino acids long. The V end was cut by 0 bases, the J end by 1 base, with 13 bases between. CDR1 is SGDLS and CDR2 is YYNGEE in the germline V gene. CDR3 protein: CASSVAMSPSNTEAFF. For the CDR3, the DNA is TGTGCCAGCAGCGTAGCTATGTCGCCTTCGAACACTGAAGCTTTCTTT.

A few counts support this clonotype. The chain's CDR3 is CASSGRQGTLRVYEQYF. The DNA for the CDR3 is TGCGCCAGCAGCGGCCGACAGGGAACTCTAAGGGTTTACGAGCAGTACTTC. The V call is TRBV4-1, the J call TRBJ2-7, with TRBD1 matching 7 bases. Germline V gives CDR1 MGHRA, CDR2 YSYEKL. Trimming at V came to 5 bases and at J to 4 bases, leaving 17 bases not matched to a gene. CDR3 length: 17 amino acids.

This clonotype was recorded a few times. V is TRBV11-3 and J is TRBJ2-5, with 7 bases that match TRBD2. This CDR3 is built from 14 residues. The germline V gene has CDR1 SGHNT and CDR2 YENEEA. The ends lost 1 base at V and 3 bases at J; junction bases unmatched: 2. The CDR3 DNA sequence: TGTGCCAGCAGCTTAGTTGGGGGGGAAGAGACCCAGTACTTC. This encodes CASSLVGGEETQYF.